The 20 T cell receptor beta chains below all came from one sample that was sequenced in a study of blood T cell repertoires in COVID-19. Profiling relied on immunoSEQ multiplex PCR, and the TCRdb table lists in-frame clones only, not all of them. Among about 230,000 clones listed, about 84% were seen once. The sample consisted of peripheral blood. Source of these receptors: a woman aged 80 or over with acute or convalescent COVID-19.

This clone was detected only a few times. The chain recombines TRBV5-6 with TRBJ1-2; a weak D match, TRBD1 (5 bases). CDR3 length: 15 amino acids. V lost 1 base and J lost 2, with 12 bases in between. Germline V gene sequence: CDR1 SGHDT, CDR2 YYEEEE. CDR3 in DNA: TGTGCCAGCAGCTTGTTTGGCAGGGCAAACTATGGCTACACCTTC. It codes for CASSLFGRANYGYTF. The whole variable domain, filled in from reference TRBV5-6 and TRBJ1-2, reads DAGVTQSPTHLIKTRGQQVTLRCSPKSGHDTVSWYQQALGQGPQFIFQYYEEEERQRGNFPDRFSGHQFPNYSSELNVNALLLGDSALYLCASSLFGRANYGYTFGSGTRLTVV.

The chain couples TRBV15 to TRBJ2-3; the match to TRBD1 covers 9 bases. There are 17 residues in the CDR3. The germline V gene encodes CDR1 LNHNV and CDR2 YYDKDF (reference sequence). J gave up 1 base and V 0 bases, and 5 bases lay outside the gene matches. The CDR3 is CATSRDSRDRGTDTQYF. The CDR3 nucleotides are TGTGCCACCAGCAGAGATTCCCGGGACAGGGGCACAGATACGCAGTATTTT.

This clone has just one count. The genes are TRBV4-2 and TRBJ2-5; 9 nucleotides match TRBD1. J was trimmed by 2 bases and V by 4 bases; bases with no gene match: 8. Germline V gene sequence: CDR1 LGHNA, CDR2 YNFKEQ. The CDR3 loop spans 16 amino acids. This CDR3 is CASSPGTGPPQETQYF. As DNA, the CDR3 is TGTGCCAGCAGCCCCGGGACAGGGCCGCCTCAAGAGACCCAGTACTTC.

The CDR3: CASSRGADRDYGYTF. The CDR3 region has the DNA TGCGCCAGCAGCCGGGGGGCCGACAGGGACTATGGCTACACCTTC. The rearrangement links TRBV4-1 to TRBJ1-2, with TRBD1 matching 7 bases. The CDR3 extends over 15 amino acids. The trim removed 4 bases at V and 3 bases at J, leaving 8 bases unmatched. CDR1 MGHRA and CDR2 YSYEKL come from the germline V gene.

CDR3 amino acids: CASSLARGDEKLFF. The CDR3 DNA is TGTGCCAGCAGCTTAGCCAGGGGCGATGAAAAACTGTTTTTT. The V and J genes are TRBV7-9 and TRBJ1-4; D may be TRBD1 (6 bases). CDR1 is SEHNR, CDR2 FQNEAQ, per germline (reference sequence). This CDR3 has 14 residues. V lost 0 bases and J 6 bases, leaving 8 bases between the germline ends. The entire variable domain, with the rest obtained from reference TRBV7-9 and TRBJ1-4, is as follows: DTGVSQNPRHKITKRGQNVTFRCDPISEHNRLYWYRQTLGQGPEFLTYFQNEAQLEKSRLLSDRFSAERPKGSFSTLEIQRTEQGDSAMYLCASSLARGDEKLFFGSGTQLSVL.

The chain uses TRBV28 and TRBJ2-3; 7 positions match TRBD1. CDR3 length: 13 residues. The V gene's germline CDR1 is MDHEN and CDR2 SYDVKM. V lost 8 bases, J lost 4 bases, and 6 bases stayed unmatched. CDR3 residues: CASRTGWADTQYF. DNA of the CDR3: TGTGCCAGCCGGACAGGCTGGGCAGATACGCAGTATTTT.

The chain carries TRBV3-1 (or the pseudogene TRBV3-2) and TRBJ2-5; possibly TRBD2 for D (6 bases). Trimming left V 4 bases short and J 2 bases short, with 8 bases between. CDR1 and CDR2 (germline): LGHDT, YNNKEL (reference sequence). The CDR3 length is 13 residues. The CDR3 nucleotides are TGTGCCAGCAGCCCTCTAGCGCAAGAGACCCAGTACTTC. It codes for CASSPLAQETQYF.

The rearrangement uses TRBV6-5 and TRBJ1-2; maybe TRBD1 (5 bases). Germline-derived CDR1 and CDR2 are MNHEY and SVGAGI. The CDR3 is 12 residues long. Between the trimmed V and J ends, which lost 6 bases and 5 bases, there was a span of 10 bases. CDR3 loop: CASSNGGYGYTF. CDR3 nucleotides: TGTGCCAGCAGCAACGGGGGTTATGGCTACACCTTC.

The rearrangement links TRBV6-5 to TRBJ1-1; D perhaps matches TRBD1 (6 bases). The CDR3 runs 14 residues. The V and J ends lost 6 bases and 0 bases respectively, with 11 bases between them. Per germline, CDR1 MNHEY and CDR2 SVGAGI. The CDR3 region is CASRTRGLNTEAFF. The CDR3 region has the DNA TGTGCCAGCAGAACCAGGGGTTTGAACACTGAAGCTTTCTTT.

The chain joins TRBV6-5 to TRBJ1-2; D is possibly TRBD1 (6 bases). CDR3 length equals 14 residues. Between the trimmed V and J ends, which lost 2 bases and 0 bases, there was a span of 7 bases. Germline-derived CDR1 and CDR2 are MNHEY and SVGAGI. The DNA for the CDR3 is TGTGCCAGCAGTTACGGGGACACTAACTATGGCTACACCTTC. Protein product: CASSYGDTNYGYTF.

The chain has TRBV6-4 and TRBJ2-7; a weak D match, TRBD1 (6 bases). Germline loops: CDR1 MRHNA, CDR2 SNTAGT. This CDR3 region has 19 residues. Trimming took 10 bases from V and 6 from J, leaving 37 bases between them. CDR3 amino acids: CATLLTQIGQPLPPGEQYF. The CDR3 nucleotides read TGTGCCACACTCCTCACTCAAATCGGACAGCCTCTTCCGCCAGGCGAGCAGTACTTC.

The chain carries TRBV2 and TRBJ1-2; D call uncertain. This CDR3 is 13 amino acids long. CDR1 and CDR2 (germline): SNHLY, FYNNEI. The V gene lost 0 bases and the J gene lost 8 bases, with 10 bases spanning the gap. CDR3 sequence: CASSEAKQRGYTF. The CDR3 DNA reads TGTGCCAGCAGTGAAGCAAAACAGCGGGGCTACACCTTC.

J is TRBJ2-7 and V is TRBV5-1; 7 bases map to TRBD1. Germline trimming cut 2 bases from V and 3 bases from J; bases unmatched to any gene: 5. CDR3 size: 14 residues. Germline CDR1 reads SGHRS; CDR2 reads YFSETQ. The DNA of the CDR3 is TGCGCCAGCAGCTTCGGGACAGCAATCTACGAGCAGTACTTC. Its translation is CASSFGTAIYEQYF.

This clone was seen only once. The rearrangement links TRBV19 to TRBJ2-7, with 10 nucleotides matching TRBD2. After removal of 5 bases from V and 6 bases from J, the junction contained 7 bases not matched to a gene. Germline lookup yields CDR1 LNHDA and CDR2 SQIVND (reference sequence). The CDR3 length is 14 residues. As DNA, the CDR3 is TGTGCCAGTAGTTCCCTAGCGGGAGTCTCCGAGCAGTACTTC. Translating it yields CASSSLAGVSEQYF.

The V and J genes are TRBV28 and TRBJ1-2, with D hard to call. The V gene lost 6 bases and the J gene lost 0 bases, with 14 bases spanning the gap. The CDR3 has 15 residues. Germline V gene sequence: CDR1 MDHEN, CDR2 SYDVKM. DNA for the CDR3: TGTGCCAGCAGCTATGGCTCCGGGACTAACTATGGCTACACCTTC. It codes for CASSYGSGTNYGYTF.

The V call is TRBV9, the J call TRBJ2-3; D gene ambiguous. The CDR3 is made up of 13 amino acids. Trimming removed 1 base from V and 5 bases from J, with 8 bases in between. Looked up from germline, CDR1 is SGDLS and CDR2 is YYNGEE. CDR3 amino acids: CASSVSVRDTQYF. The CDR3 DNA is TGTGCCAGCAGCGTATCGGTTAGAGATACGCAGTATTTT.

In DNA form, the CDR3 reads TGTGCCAGCAGCTTTGCCCCCCGGACTGAAGCTTTCTTT. It translates to CASSFAPRTEAFF. This chain joins TRBV11-2 and TRBJ1-1, with D hard to call. The CDR3 consists of 13 residues. Trimming stripped 3 bases from V and 5 bases from J, with 10 bases between. Germline-derived CDR1 and CDR2 are SGHAT and FQNNGV.

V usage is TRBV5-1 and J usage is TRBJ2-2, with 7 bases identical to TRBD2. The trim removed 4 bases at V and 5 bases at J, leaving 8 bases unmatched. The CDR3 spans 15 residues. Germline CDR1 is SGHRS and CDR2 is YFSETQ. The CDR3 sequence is CASSPPSGQTGELFF. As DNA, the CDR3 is TGCGCCAGCAGCCCCCCTAGCGGTCAAACCGGGGAGCTGTTTTTT.

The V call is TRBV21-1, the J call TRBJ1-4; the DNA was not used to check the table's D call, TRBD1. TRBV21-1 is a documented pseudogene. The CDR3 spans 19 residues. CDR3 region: CASSKDLRDRGEMYEKLFF. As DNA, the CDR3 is TGTGCCAGCAGCAAAGACCTCCGGGACAGGGGGGAAATGTATGAAAAACTGTTTTTT.

Here the CDR3 DNA reads TGTGCCTGGAGGCTGACAGGGGGCCACGAGCAGTACTTC. Amino acid sequence: CAWRLTGGHEQYF. The chain carries TRBV30 and TRBJ2-7, with 10 bases that match TRBD1. J gave up 5 bases and V 3 bases, and 4 bases lay outside the gene matches. The V gene's germline CDR1 is GTSNPN and CDR2 SVGIG (reference sequence). This CDR3 is 13 amino acids long.